The next 25 T cell receptor beta chains were all read from a single sample in a study of blood T cell repertoires in COVID-19. Sequenced by immunoSEQ multiplex PCR; TCRdb stores in-frame clones only, minus some. The data contain some 140,000 clones, about 80% of them singletons. Sequenced: peripheral blood. The receptors were gathered from a man between 60 and 70 years old with acute or convalescent COVID-19.

J is TRBJ2-1 and V is TRBV5-1; 7 bases align to TRBD1. Germline V CDR1 and CDR2: SGHRS, YFSETQ. The CDR3 has 17 residues. V lost 5 bases to trimming and J lost 0 bases; unmatched junction nucleotides: 11. Written as DNA, the CDR3 is TGCGCCAGCAGTTGGCCCCCGACAGGGAGCTCCTACAATGAGCAGTTCTTC. Amino acid sequence: CASSWPPTGSSYNEQFF. The full variable domain, rest sourced from reference TRBV5-1 and TRBJ2-1, is KAGVTQTPRYLIKTRGQQVTLSCSPISGHRSVSWYQQTPGQGLQFLFEYFSETQRNKGNFPGRFSGRQFSNSRSEMNVSTLELGDSALYLCASSWPPTGSSYNEQFFGPGTRLTVL.

The CDR3 coding sequence is TGTGCCAGCAGCCCCGGGACAGCTGAAGCTTTCTTT. This encodes CASSPGTAEAFF. This sequence joins TRBV9 and TRBJ1-1; TRBD1 agrees at 7 bases. The CDR3 covers 12 residues. Germline lookup yields CDR1 SGDLS and CDR2 YYNGEE. V lost 4 bases to trimming and J lost 6 bases; unmatched junction nucleotides: 3. Full variable domain (missing parts from reference TRBV9 and TRBJ1-1): DSGVTQTPKHLITATGQRVTLRCSPRSGDLSVYWYQQSLDQGLQFLIQYYNGEERAKGNILERFSAQQFPDLHSELNLSSLELGDSALYFCASSPGTAEAFFGQGTRLTVV.

The V and J genes are TRBV11-1 and TRBJ2-2, with D perhaps TRBD1 (5 bases). Germline CDR1 is SGHAT and CDR2 is FQDESV (reference sequence). With 6 bases removed from V and 5 bases from J, the gap between germline ends came to 19 bases. This CDR3 has 16 amino acids. This CDR3 is CASSAWPLGPTGELFF. The CDR3 nucleotides are TGTGCCAGCAGTGCGTGGCCCCTGGGGCCTACCGGGGAGCTGTTTTTT.

V gene TRBV12-3 or TRBV12-4 combines with J gene TRBJ2-1; 7 bases fit TRBD2. This CDR3 region has 13 residues. The J segment lost 6 bases and the V segment lost 10 bases, leaving 9 bases of the junction unmatched. CDR3 DNA: TGTGCCACCACGGCGGGAGAGTTCAATGAGCAGTTCTTC. Protein: CATTAGEFNEQFF.

This clone appeared many times. This chain joins TRBV5-4 and TRBJ1-3; D is uncertain. This CDR3 is 15 amino acids long. Germline V gene lookup returns CDR1 SGHNT and CDR2 YYREEE (reference sequence). The V gene lost 0 bases and the J gene lost 4 bases, with 11 bases spanning the gap. The CDR3 sequence: CASSLGWQTGNTIYF. The CDR3 DNA follows: TGTGCCAGCAGCTTGGGGTGGCAAACCGGAAACACCATATATTTT.

The rearrangement joins TRBV4-1 to TRBJ1-3, with D perhaps matching TRBD1 (5 bases). V lost 3 bases to trimming and J lost 4 bases, with 10 bases between them. CDR1 and CDR2 (germline): MGHRA, YSYEKL. The CDR3 length is 14 residues. CDR3: CASSQTVAGNTIYF. The CDR3 DNA sequence: TGCGCCAGCAGCCAGACAGTCGCGGGAAACACCATATATTTT.

This clone was seen a handful of times. This rearrangement joins TRBV5-4 to TRBJ2-3; TRBD2 aligns across 7 bases. Per the germline V gene, CDR1 is SGHNT and CDR2 is YYREEE (reference sequence). J was trimmed by 0 bases and V by 5 bases; bases with no gene match: 6. The length of the CDR3 is 15 residues. The CDR3 here is CASSRGEGSTDTQYF. The CDR3 DNA reads TGTGCCAGCAGTCGGGGGGAGGGTAGCACAGATACGCAGTATTTT.

In DNA, the CDR3 is TGTGCCAGCAGTTTAGTCAAACAGGGGAGGAGTGGTGAGACCCAGTACTTC. This translates into CASSLVKQGRSGETQYF. V gene TRBV28 combines with J gene TRBJ2-5; perhaps TRBD1 as D (7 bases). The ends were cut back, 2 bases at V and 5 bases at J, with 21 bases in the middle. This CDR3 is 17 amino acids long. Germline lookup yields CDR1 MDHEN and CDR2 SYDVKM. Based on the CDR3 plus reference TRBV28 and TRBJ2-5, the full variable domain is DVKVTQSSRYLVKRTGEKVFLECVQDMDHENMFWYRQDPGLGLRLIYFSYDVKMKEKGDIPEGYSVSREKKERFSLILESASTNQTSMYLCASSLVKQGRSGETQYFGPGTRLLVL.

The gene calls are TRBV6-5 and TRBJ2-1, with D unresolved. V was pared by 4 bases and J by 13 bases, with 23 bases between. The CDR3 is made up of 15 amino acids. Per germline, CDR1 MNHEY and CDR2 SVGAGI. CDR3 in DNA: TGTGCCAGCAGTTCCACCGCACTGACTCCCGGGTTTCAGTTCTTC. As protein: CASSSTALTPGFQFF.

The chain carries TRBV28 and TRBJ2-7, with a possible D match to TRBD1 (5 bases). The CDR3 spans 15 residues. V was clipped by 4 bases and J by 7 bases, with 20 bases between them. Germline V gene data show CDR1 as MDHEN and CDR2 as SYDVKM. The CDR3 nucleotides read TGTGCCAGCAGTTCACCGAACCCGACAGACGAGGAGCAGTACTTC. The encoded protein is CASSSPNPTDEEQYF.

The chain uses TRBV28 and TRBJ1-1; D ambiguous. V gave up 3 bases and J gave up 1 base, with 12 bases separating them. Per germline, CDR1 MDHEN and CDR2 SYDVKM. CDR3 length equals 15 residues. CDR3 sequence (DNA): TGTGCCAGCAGTTTGGGTGACGGGAAGAACACTGAAGCTTTCTTT. Its translation is CASSLGDGKNTEAFF.

The chain is built from TRBV7-9 and TRBJ1-1; 7 bases agree with TRBD1. This CDR3 has 13 amino acids. The V gene end was trimmed by 5 bases and the J gene end by 5 bases; junction bases not matched to a gene: 5. Germline V gene data show CDR1 as SEHNR and CDR2 as FQNEAQ (reference sequence). The CDR3 region has the DNA TGTGCCAGCAGCCACCCAGGGGGGACTGAAGCTTTCTTT. Residues: CASSHPGGTEAFF.

This clone was observed a handful of times. This chain connects TRBV27 to TRBJ1-5, with D uncertain. The length of the CDR3 is 15 residues. Germline V CDR1 and CDR2: MNHEY, SMNVEV (reference sequence). The CDR3 sequence is CATKGTGGGNQPQHF. The CDR3 nucleotides read TGTGCTACAAAGGGTACGGGAGGAGGCAATCAGCCCCAGCATTTT.

CDR3 DNA: TGTGCCAGCAGCTTAGCGGCGAACACTGAAGCTTTCTTT. Its translation: CASSLAANTEAFF. This rearrangement joins TRBV7-2 to TRBJ1-1; D gene unclear. This CDR3 has 13 residues. Germline CDR1 SGHTA, CDR2 FQGNSA. V was cut by 0 bases and J by 1 base, with 3 bases left in between.

The chain combines TRBV19 with TRBJ1-2, with TRBD1 identical over 10 bases. V dropped 10 bases and J dropped 4; count of bases not matched to a gene: 24. The CDR3 spans 19 residues. Germline V gives CDR1 LNHDA, CDR2 SQIVND (reference sequence). In DNA, the CDR3 is TGTGCCACCGCGACGGGAAGGGGACAGGGGTCGGGTTCAACCTATGGCTACACCTTC. This gives the protein CATATGRGQGSGSTYGYTF.

The chain recombines TRBV9 with TRBJ2-7; TRBD1 agrees at 10 bases. CDR1 SGDLS and CDR2 YYNGEE come from the germline V gene. This CDR3 region has 15 residues. Trimming took 3 bases from V and 5 from J; bases not matched to a gene: 8. The CDR3 nucleotides are TGTGCCAGCAGCGCCCGTTGGGACAGGGGAAACGAGCAGTACTTC. It is translated as CASSARWDRGNEQYF.

This clone was detected only once. Additional DNA sequences in this sample encode the identical CDR3. V usage is TRBV2 and J usage is TRBJ1-5; 10 bases agree with TRBD1. Trimming at V came to 4 bases and at J to 4 bases, leaving 1 base not matched to a gene. Germline V gives CDR1 SNHLY, CDR2 FYNNEI. This CDR3 comprises 14 residues. The CDR3 DNA reads as TGTGCCAGCAGTGCGGACAGGGGGAATCAGCCCCAGCATTTT. The encoded protein is CASSADRGNQPQHF.

This rearrangement joins TRBV3-1 (or the pseudogene TRBV3-2) to TRBJ2-7, with D maybe TRBD2 (7 bases). Germline CDR1 and CDR2: LGHDT and YNNKEL (reference sequence). The CDR3 length is 17 residues. V was cut by 8 bases and J by 0 bases, with 23 bases left in between. The CDR3: CASSLGGQGKLSYEQYF. The CDR3 bases are TGTGCCAGCTCCCTGGGGGGGCAGGGTAAGCTCTCCTACGAGCAGTACTTC.

This clone was counted a few times. The V call is TRBV28, the J call TRBJ1-1; D gene uncertain. The CDR3 is made up of 11 amino acids. The V and J ends lost 2 bases and 9 bases respectively, with 7 bases between them. Germline CDR1 reads MDHEN; CDR2 reads SYDVKM. This CDR3 is CASSLLQKAFF. DNA for the CDR3: TGTGCCAGCAGTTTACTACAGAAAGCTTTCTTT.

A few counts support this clone. The chain is built from TRBV7-2 and TRBJ1-2, with unresolved D. V lost 1 base and J lost 8, with 11 bases in between. CDR3 size: 13 residues. Germline values: CDR1 SGHTA, CDR2 FQGNSA. The CDR3 reads CASSLGMGRGYTF. CDR3 nucleotides: TGTGCCAGCAGCTTAGGAATGGGGAGGGGCTACACCTTC.

This clone was detected only a few times. The chain recombines TRBV12-3 or TRBV12-4 with TRBJ1-1, with D perhaps TRBD1 (5 bases). The CDR3 is made up of 13 amino acids. Trimming removed 2 bases from V and 6 bases from J, with 10 bases in between. CDR3 nucleotides: TGTGCCAGCAGTTTAACCCCGGGGGCTGAAGCTTTCTTT. Residues: CASSLTPGAEAFF.

The chain carries TRBV11-2 and TRBJ2-7, with 13 bases matching TRBD2. Germline loops: CDR1 SGHAT, CDR2 FQNNGV. The CDR3 sequence is 15 residues long. V shed 5 bases and J 2 bases; nucleotides not matched to a gene: 3. CDR3 in amino acids: CASSILAGGAYEQYF. In nucleotides, the CDR3 is TGTGCCAGCAGCATACTAGCGGGAGGGGCCTACGAGCAGTACTTC.

The gene calls are TRBV18 and TRBJ1-1; D call uncertain. Per the germline V gene, CDR1 is KGHSH and CDR2 is LQKENI. The CDR3 covers 15 residues. Trimming removed 6 bases from V and 0 bases from J, with 14 bases in between. The CDR3 is CASSPGETMNTEAFF. DNA of the CDR3: TGTGCCAGCTCCCCCGGGGAGACGATGAACACTGAAGCTTTCTTT.

In regard to this clone: The junction shows a germline mismatch at one end, possibly a read error. This rearrangement joins TRBV19 to TRBJ1-2; 9 bases map to TRBD1. This CDR3 has 16 amino acids. Germline V CDR1 and CDR2: LNHDA, SQIVND (reference sequence). CDR3 loop: CASSIVWDRENYGYTF. The CDR3 region has the DNA TGTGCCAGTAGCATAGTGTGGGACAGGGAAAACTATGGCTACACCTTC.

The chain is built from TRBV19 and TRBJ2-2; 7 nucleotides match TRBD2. V was clipped by 7 bases and J by 2 bases; unmatched bases: 10. This CDR3 contains 16 residues. Per germline, CDR1 LNHDA and CDR2 SQIVND (reference sequence). The CDR3 nucleotides read TGTGCCAGTAAGATCCAGCGGGGATTAAACACCGGGGAGCTGTTTTTT. Its protein is CASKIQRGLNTGELFF.